This T cell receptor (beta chain) was sequenced in a study of response to subunit inactivated influenza vaccine. The study, taken as a whole, reports: Researchers suggested that each seasonal influenza vaccination recruits few new T cells.

One entry per CDR3 protein results from TCRdb running MiXCR on the RT-PCR reads. This sample yields hundreds of thousands of distinct CDR3 sequences, of which approximately 15% are seen a single time; approximately 7.6% belongs to the top ten. This clonotype was recorded at least ten times. Its antigen is as yet unknown. V lost 3 bases, J lost 0 bases, and 20 bases lay in between. The CDR3 covers 17 residues. Germline V lookup: CDR1 DFQATT, CDR2 SNEGSKA (reference sequence). The chain uses TRBV20-1 and TRBJ1-1; the D gene is possibly TRBD1 (6 bases). The receptor was isolated from a man between 50 and 59 years old who received an inactivated influenza vaccine. The material was PBMCs from blood, obtained 14 to 15 days before vaccination. The CDR3 DNA follows: TGCAGTGCTAGGGCCATTGGGGGGGCGAGTGTGAACACTGAAGCTTTCTTT. It specifies CSARAIGGASVNTEAFF.